The source of this T cell receptor beta chain is a study of cytomegalovirus exposure and HLA in healthy donors. Study-level information: Most donors, roughly 84% of 398 genotyped, fell in the Caucasian-associated ancestry cluster. Study-level results: Indistinguishable V segments, including TRBV6-2 and TRBV6-3, were excluded. Reportedly, cytomegalovirus status was diagnosed with high sensitivity and specificity.

Regarding this clone: Its specificity is unknown.

PCR used 60 Vbeta primers and 13 Jbeta primers. Method: immunoSEQ multiplex PCR; TCRdb's copy keeps in-frame clones and lacks some. The table has around 130,000 clones, approximately 80% seen once. There are 17 residues in the CDR3. With V trimmed by 2 bases and J by 4 bases, 9 bases remained unmatched. The germline V gene has CDR1 SGHTS and CDR2 YDEGEE. The origin of this receptor is a boy aged 2 to 10 in good health and CMV-seronegative. Sequencing was performed on PBMCs. The chain recombines TRBV5-8 with TRBJ2-2; TRBD1 aligns across 9 bases. In DNA, the CDR3 is TGTGCCAGCAGCTTTTTTCCCGGGACAGGGTCCACCGGGGAGCTGTTTTTT. Protein: CASSFFPGTGSTGELFF.